This paragraph reports one T cell receptor (beta chain). Sample treatment: randomized to nivolumab then ipilimumab (arm A) or the reverse (arm B). No patient had prior DNA-damaging chemotherapy. Sorted cells were live CD3+CD8+, lacking CD19 and CD56, from PBMCs. The sample originates from a study of sequential checkpoint blockade in melanoma. Across the whole study: Arm A got nivolumab then ipilimumab; arm B the reverse, 1:1. Both treatment sequences were followed by maintenance nivolumab.

Trimming took off 3 bases at V and 3 bases at J, with 12 bases between the two ends. Germline CDR1 reads LNHDA; CDR2 reads SQIVND (reference sequence). This CDR3 is built from 15 residues. The method was immunoSEQ multiplex PCR; TCRdb's version includes in-frame clones alone and lacks a portion of them. The repertoire holds under 20,000 clones, with 74% as singletons. The chain couples TRBV19 to TRBJ2-1, with unresolved D. This material consisted of CD8+ T cells sorted from blood (inferred from file names), taken from a patient given nivolumab and ipilimumab in sequence. The receptor's source is a human donor with melanoma. CDR3 DNA sequence: TGTGCCAGTAGTATCGGCGGCCTTTTCTACAATGAGCAGTTCTTC. This sequence encodes CASSIGGLFYNEQFF.